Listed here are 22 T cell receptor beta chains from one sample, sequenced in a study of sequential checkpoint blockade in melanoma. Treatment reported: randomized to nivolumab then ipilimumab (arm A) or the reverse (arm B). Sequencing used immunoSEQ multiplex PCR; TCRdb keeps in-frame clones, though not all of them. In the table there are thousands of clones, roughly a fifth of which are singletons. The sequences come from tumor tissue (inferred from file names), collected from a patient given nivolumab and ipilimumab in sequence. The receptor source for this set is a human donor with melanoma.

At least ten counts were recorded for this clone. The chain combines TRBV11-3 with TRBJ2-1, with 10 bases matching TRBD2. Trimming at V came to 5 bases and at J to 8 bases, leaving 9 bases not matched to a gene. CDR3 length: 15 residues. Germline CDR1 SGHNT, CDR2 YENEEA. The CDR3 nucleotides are TGTGCCAGCAGCCCGGGGGGAGCGGGAGGGGATGAGCAGTTCTTC. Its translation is CASSPGGAGGDEQFF.

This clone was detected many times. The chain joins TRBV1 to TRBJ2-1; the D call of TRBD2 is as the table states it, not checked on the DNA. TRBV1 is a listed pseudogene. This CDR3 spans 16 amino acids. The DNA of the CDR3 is TGCGCCAGCAGCCGTGGCAGCGGAAGCTCCTACAATGAGCAGTTCTTC. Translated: CASSRGSGSSYNEQFF.

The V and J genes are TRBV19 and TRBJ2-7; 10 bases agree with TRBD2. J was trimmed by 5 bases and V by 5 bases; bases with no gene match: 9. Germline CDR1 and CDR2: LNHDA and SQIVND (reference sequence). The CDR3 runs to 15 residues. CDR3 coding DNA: TGTGCCAGTAGTGTGGGCCTAGCGGGAGTTAACGAGCAGTACTTC. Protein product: CASSVGLAGVNEQYF.

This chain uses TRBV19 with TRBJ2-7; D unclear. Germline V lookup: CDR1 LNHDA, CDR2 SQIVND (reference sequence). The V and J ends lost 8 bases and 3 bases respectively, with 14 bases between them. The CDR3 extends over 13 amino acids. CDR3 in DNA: TGTGCCAGTTCACCAACACTGTTCTACGAGCAGTACTTC. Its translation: CASSPTLFYEQYF.

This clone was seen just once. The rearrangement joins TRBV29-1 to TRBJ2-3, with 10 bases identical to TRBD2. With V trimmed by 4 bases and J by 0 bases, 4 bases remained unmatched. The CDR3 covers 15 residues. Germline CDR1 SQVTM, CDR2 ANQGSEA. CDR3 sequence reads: CSVGSLAGSTDTQYF. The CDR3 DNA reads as TGCAGCGTTGGTTCACTAGCGGGAAGCACAGATACGCAGTATTTT.

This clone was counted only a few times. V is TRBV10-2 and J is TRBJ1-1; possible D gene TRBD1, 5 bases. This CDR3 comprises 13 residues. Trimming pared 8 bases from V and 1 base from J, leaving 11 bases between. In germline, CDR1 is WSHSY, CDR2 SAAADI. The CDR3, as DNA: TGCGCCAGCCAAGGGCAGGGGAACACTGAAGCTTTCTTT. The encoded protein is CASQGQGNTEAFF.

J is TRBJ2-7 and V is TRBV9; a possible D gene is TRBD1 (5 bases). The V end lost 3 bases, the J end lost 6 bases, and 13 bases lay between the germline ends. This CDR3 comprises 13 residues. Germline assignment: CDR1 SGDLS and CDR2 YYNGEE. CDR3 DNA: TGTGCCAGCAGCGGGTCCCAGGGAAGCGAGCAGTACTTC. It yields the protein CASSGSQGSEQYF.

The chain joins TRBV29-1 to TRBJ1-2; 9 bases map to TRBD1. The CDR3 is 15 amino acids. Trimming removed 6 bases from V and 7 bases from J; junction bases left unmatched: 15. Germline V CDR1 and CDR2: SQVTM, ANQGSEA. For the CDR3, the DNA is TGCAGCGTGCCGGGACAGGGTTTTATACTGGGTGGCTACACCTTC. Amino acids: CSVPGQGFILGGYTF.

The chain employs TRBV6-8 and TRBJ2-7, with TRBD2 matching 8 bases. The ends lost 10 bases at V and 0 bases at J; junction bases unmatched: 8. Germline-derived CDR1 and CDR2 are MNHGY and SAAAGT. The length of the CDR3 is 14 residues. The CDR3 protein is CAIRVAGSSYEQYF. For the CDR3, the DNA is TGTGCCATCAGGGTAGCGGGGTCCTCCTACGAGCAGTACTTC.

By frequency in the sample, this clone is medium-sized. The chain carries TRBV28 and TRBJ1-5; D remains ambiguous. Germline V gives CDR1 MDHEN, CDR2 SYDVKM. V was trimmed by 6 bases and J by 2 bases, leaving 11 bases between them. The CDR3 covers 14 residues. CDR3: CASSQRTGNQPQHF. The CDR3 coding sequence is TGTGCCAGCAGCCAAAGGACGGGCAATCAGCCCCAGCATTTT.

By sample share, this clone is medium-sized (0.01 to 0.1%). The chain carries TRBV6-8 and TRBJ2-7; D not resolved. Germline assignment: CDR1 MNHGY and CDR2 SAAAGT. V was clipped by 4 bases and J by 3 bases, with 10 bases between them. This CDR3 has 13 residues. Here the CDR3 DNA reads TGTGCCAGCAGTTCCCCGCCCTTCTACGAGCAGTACTTC. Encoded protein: CASSSPPFYEQYF.

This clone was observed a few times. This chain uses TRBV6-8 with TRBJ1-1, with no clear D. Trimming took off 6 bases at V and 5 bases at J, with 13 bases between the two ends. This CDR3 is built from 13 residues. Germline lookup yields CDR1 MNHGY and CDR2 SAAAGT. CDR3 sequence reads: CASSYGPGTEAFF. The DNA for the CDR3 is TGTGCCAGCAGCTACGGACCGGGGACTGAAGCTTTCTTT.

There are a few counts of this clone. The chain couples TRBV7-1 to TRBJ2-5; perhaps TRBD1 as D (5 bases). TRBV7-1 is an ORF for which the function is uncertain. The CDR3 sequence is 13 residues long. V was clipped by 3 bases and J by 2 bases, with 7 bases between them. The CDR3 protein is CASSSQGQETQYF. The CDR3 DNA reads TGTGCCAGCAGCTCCCAGGGTCAAGAGACCCAGTACTTC.

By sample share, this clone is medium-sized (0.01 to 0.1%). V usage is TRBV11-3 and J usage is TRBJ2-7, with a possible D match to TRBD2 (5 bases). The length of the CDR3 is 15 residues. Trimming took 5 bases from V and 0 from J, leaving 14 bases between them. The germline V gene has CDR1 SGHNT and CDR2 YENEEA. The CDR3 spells CASSVGGGDSYEQYF. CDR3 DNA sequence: TGTGCCAGCAGCGTTGGAGGAGGTGACTCCTACGAGCAGTACTTC.

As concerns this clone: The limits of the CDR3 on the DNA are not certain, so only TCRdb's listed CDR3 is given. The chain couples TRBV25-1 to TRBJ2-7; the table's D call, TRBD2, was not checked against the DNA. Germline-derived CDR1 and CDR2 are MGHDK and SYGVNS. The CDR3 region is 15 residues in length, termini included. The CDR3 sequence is CASSILGLAGDEQYF.

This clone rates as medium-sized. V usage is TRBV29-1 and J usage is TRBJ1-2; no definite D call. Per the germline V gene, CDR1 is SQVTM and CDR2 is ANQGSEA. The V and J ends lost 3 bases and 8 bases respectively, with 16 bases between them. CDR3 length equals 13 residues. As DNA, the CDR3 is TGCAGCGTTGATATAACAGCCCCAGTGGGCTACACCTTC. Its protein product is CSVDITAPVGYTF. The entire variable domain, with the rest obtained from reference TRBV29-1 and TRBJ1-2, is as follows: SAVISQKPSRDICQRGTSLTIQCQVDSQVTMMFWYRQQPGQSLTLIATANQGSEATYESGFVIDKFPISRPNLTFSTLTVSNMSPEDSSIYLCSVDITAPVGYTFGSGTRLTVV.

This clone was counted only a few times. The CDR3: CASSLTSYYLNNEQFF. For the CDR3, the DNA is TGTGCCAGCAGTTTGACCTCCTACTACCTTAACAATGAGCAGTTCTTC. This chain uses TRBV6-8 with TRBJ2-1; no firm D call. Trimming took off 4 bases at V and 5 bases at J, with 18 bases between the two ends. CDR3 size: 16 residues. Germline CDR1 reads MNHGY; CDR2 reads SAAAGT.

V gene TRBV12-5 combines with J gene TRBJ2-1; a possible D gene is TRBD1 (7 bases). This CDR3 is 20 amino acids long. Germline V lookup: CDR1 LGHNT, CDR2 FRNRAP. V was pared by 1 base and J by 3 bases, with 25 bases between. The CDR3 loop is CASGLATGTDGTLFYNEQFF. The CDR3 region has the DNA TGTGCTAGTGGTTTGGCCACCGGGACAGATGGGACTCTTTTCTACAATGAGCAGTTCTTC.

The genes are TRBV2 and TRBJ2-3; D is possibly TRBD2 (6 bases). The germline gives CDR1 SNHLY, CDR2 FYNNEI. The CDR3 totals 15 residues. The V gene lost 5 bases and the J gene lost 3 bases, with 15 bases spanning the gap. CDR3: CASSTDSGRTDTQYF. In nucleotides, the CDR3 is TGTGCCAGCAGTACCGATAGCGGTAGGACAGATACGCAGTATTTT.

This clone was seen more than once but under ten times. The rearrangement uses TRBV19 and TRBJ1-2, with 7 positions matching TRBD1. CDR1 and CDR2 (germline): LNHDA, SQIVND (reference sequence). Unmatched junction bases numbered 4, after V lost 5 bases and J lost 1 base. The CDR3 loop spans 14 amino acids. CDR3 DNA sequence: TGTGCCAGTAGTCTCGGGACAGTTAACTATGGCTACACCTTC. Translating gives CASSLGTVNYGYTF.

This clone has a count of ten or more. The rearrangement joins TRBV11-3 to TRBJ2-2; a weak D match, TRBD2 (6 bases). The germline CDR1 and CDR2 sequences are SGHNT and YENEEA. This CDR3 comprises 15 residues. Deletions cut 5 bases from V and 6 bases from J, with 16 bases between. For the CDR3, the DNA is TGTGCCAGCAGCGGACGGAGGGCCGGACCCGGGGAGCTGTTTTTT. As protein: CASSGRRAGPGELFF.

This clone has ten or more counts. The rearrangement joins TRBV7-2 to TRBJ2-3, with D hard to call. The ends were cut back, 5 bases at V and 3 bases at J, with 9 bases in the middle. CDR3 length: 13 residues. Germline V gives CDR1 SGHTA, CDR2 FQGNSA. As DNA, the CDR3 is TGTGCCAGCAGCCCCCATTCTACAGATACGCAGTATTTT. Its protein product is CASSPHSTDTQYF.